This TCR beta chain stems from a study of T cell responses to AZD1222 COVID-19 vaccine. General observations from the study: Across spike, vaccine-associated CD4 TCRs were found, dominant at 160-218 and 743-854. Two doses of AZD1222 preceded a rise in Spike-specific TCR breadth and depth. At baseline, just 5 or 6 AZD1222 recipients tested seropositive. A mostly white British donor set with more females was recruited, and clonal diversity was possibly underestimated.

In the case of this clone: Its specificity is not known.

Profiling relied on immunoSEQ multiplex PCR, and the TCRdb table lists in-frame clones only, not all of them. The sample has 120,000 or so clones; 90% are singletons. CDR1 and CDR2 from the germline V gene are LGHNA and YNFKEQ. Trimming cost V 4 bases and J 0 bases, with 9 bases left between them. The CDR3 spans 15 residues. The source was peripheral blood, collected on day 0 of MenACWY control vaccination. This chain connects TRBV4-2 to TRBJ2-2; D unresolved. This clonotype was obtained from an adult in good health. The CDR3: CASSPADANTGELFF. CDR3 nucleotides: TGTGCCAGCAGCCCAGCTGACGCGAACACCGGGGAGCTGTTTTTT.